Each of the 20 T cell receptor beta chains below was sequenced from the same sample in a study of cytomegalovirus exposure and HLA in healthy donors. The PCR contained 60 Vbeta and 13 Jbeta primers. Profiling relied on immunoSEQ multiplex PCR, and the TCRdb table lists in-frame clones only, not all of them. The table records 91,000 or so clones, approximately 76% of them present only once. Sequencing was performed on PBMCs. The receptors here all came from a man aged 25 to 40 in good health and CMV-seropositive.

The V call is TRBV28, the J call TRBJ2-3; 8 positions agree with TRBD1. The V gene's germline CDR1 is MDHEN and CDR2 SYDVKM. The V gene end was trimmed by 0 bases and the J gene end by 1 base; junction bases not matched to a gene: 0. CDR3 size: 15 residues. The CDR3 here is CASSLWGQGTDTQYF. In nucleotides, the CDR3 is TGTGCCAGCAGTTTATGGGGACAGGGCACAGATACGCAGTATTTT.

The CDR3 sequence: CASSFTGVGGEQYF. Here the CDR3 DNA reads TGTGCCAGCAGTTTCACGGGAGTGGGGGGCGAGCAGTACTTC. This chain links TRBV28 with TRBJ2-7; a possible D gene is TRBD2 (6 bases). Germline CDR1 is MDHEN and CDR2 is SYDVKM. The CDR3 has 14 amino acids. Trimming left V 3 bases short and J 6 bases short, with 15 bases between.

A remark on this clone: The sample holds other DNA sequences that translate to the same CDR3. The chain uses TRBV6-5 and TRBJ1-1; a possible D gene is TRBD1 (6 bases). Germline V CDR1 and CDR2: MNHEY, SVGAGI. The CDR3 has 14 residues. The ends were cut back, 6 bases at V and 1 base at J, with 12 bases in the middle. CDR3 residues: CASSYVRGNTEAFF. The DNA of the CDR3 is TGTGCCAGCAGCTACGTCAGGGGGAACACTGAAGCTTTCTTT.

The V call is TRBV28, the J call TRBJ1-1; D possibly corresponds to TRBD1 (6 bases). Between the trimmed V and J ends, which lost 6 bases and 10 bases, there was a span of 21 bases. The germline V gene has CDR1 MDHEN and CDR2 SYDVKM. The CDR3 is 14 amino acids. CDR3 in amino acids: CASRATGTPPRAFF. Here the CDR3 DNA reads TGTGCCAGCAGGGCAACCGGGACACCTCCTAGAGCTTTCTTT.

V is TRBV5-1 and J is TRBJ2-2, with 9 nucleotides matching TRBD2. CDR1 and CDR2 (germline): SGHRS, YFSETQ. The CDR3 extends over 15 amino acids. V gave up 5 bases and J gave up 6 bases; unmatched junction bases: 8. CDR3 nucleotides: TGCGCCAGCAGGGGCAGCGGGGGGATCGCCGGGGAGCTGTTTTTT. It is translated as CASRGSGGIAGELFF.

The chain recombines TRBV9 with TRBJ2-7; no definite D call. V lost 3 bases to trimming and J lost 1 base, with 17 bases between them. Germline V gives CDR1 SGDLS, CDR2 YYNGEE. The CDR3 is made up of 16 amino acids. CDR3 sequence (DNA): TGTGCCAGCAGCGCATGCAGCCGTCAGAGGTCCTACGAGCAGTACGTC. Translation: CASSACSRQRSYEQYV.

The CDR3 bases are TGTGCCAGCAGCCTGGGACAGGGGGCAGACGAGCAGTACTTC. Its protein is CASSLGQGADEQYF. This chain uses TRBV7-3 with TRBJ2-7, with 12 bases that match TRBD1. The CDR3 is 14 amino acids. With 5 bases clipped from V and 5 bases from J, the junction kept 4 bases outside the gene matches. Germline loops: CDR1 SGHTA, CDR2 FQGTGA.

The chain employs TRBV4-3 and TRBJ2-7; 14 bases fit TRBD2. The germline CDR1 and CDR2 sequences are LGHNA and YSLEER. Trimming took 4 bases from V and 5 from J; bases not matched to a gene: 4. The CDR3 has 15 amino acids. CDR3 loop: CASSRRLAGGNEQYF. The CDR3 DNA follows: TGCGCCAGCAGCCGAAGACTAGCGGGAGGGAACGAGCAGTACTTC.

The genes are TRBV19 and TRBJ1-6; D gene uncertain. V was trimmed by 7 bases and J by 6 bases, leaving 10 bases between them. The germline CDR1 and CDR2 sequences are LNHDA and SQIVND (reference sequence). CDR3 length equals 13 residues. The CDR3, as DNA: TGTGCCAGTACGCGGAGCTTTAATTCACCCCTCCACTTT. Translation gives CASTRSFNSPLHF.

This rearrangement joins TRBV2 to TRBJ2-5; no clear D gene. This CDR3 spans 12 amino acids. The V gene's germline CDR1 is SNHLY and CDR2 FYNNEI. Trimming stripped 8 bases from V and 5 bases from J, with 12 bases between. CDR3: CASQVGYETQYF. CDR3 coding DNA: TGTGCCAGCCAAGTCGGGTACGAGACCCAGTACTTC.

This sequence joins TRBV19 and TRBJ2-4; 7 bases line up with TRBD2. Germline V CDR1 and CDR2: LNHDA, SQIVND (reference sequence). This CDR3 is built from 15 residues. The V gene end was trimmed by 3 bases and the J gene end by 2 bases; junction bases not matched to a gene: 4. The CDR3 DNA is TGTGCCAGTAGTATCGGGGGAGGGACCAAAAACATTCAGTACTTC. This encodes CASSIGGGTKNIQYF.

The chain couples TRBV7-2 to TRBJ1-3, with D hard to call. Germline V gene data show CDR1 as SGHTA and CDR2 as FQGNSA. CDR3 length: 15 residues. V lost 1 base to trimming and J lost 13 bases, with 20 bases between them. Here the CDR3 reads CASSLGLKSKTKIYF. CDR3 nucleotide sequence: TGTGCCAGCAGCTTAGGGCTTAAGAGTAAGACAAAGATATATTTT. Full variable domain (rest looked up from reference TRBV7-2 and TRBJ1-3): GAGVSQSPSNKVTEKGKDVELRCDPISGHTALYWYRQSLGQGLEFLIYFQGNSAPDKSGLPSDRFSAERTGGSVSTLTIQRTQQEDSAVYLCASSLGLKSKTKIYFGEGSWLTVV.

This chain joins TRBV4-1 and TRBJ1-3; D call uncertain. Germline CDR1 is MGHRA and CDR2 is YSYEKL. Trimming took 2 bases from V and 1 from J, leaving 6 bases between them. CDR3 size: 14 residues. The CDR3 DNA sequence: TGCGCCAGCAGCCAAATACAGTCTGGAAACACCATATATTTT. Amino acid sequence: CASSQIQSGNTIYF.

This sequence joins TRBV18 and TRBJ2-6, with unresolved D. This CDR3 region has 15 residues. Looked up from germline, CDR1 is KGHSH and CDR2 is LQKENI. Trimming shortened V by 1 base and J by 0 bases, and 4 bases separated the two germline ends. CDR3 sequence reads: CASSPQASGANVLTF. CDR3 DNA: TGTGCCAGCTCACCACAAGCCTCTGGGGCCAACGTCCTGACTTTC. Full variable domain (missing parts from reference TRBV18 and TRBJ2-6): NAGVMQNPRHLVRRRGQEARLRCSPMKGHSHVYWYRQLPEEGLKFMVYLQKENIIDESGMPKERFSAEFPKEGPSILRIQQVVRGDSAAYFCASSPQASGANVLTFGAGSRLTVL.

Only a few counts were recorded for this clone. This sequence joins TRBV29-1 and TRBJ2-3; the D gene is possibly TRBD1 (5 bases). Germline CDR1 SQVTM, CDR2 ANQGSEA. This CDR3 comprises 14 residues. V lost 4 bases, J lost 3 bases, and 14 bases lay in between. CDR3 in amino acids: CSVVPQGSTDTQYF. CDR3 sequence (DNA): TGCAGCGTTGTTCCCCAGGGATCGACAGATACGCAGTATTTT.

The CDR3 nucleotides are TGTGCCAGCAGCCGCACTCAGGGCCGGCATCAGCCCCAGCATTTT. As protein: CASSRTQGRHQPQHF. The chain is built from TRBV28 and TRBJ1-5; maybe TRBD1 (5 bases). The germline gives CDR1 MDHEN, CDR2 SYDVKM. The CDR3 length is 15 residues. V lost 6 bases to trimming and J lost 5 bases, with 17 bases between them.

The genes are TRBV5-6 and TRBJ2-5, with 7 bases matching TRBD1. CDR1 is SGHDT, CDR2 YYEEEE, per germline. Unmatched junction bases numbered 12, after V lost 3 bases and J lost 7 bases. This CDR3 region has 15 residues. CDR3 in amino acids: CASSSNPGQYPTQYF. For the CDR3, the DNA is TGTGCCAGCAGCTCGAATCCGGGACAGTATCCGACCCAGTACTTC.

The V and J genes are TRBV15 and TRBJ2-2; D remains unclear. Germline V gives CDR1 LNHNV, CDR2 YYDKDF (reference sequence). The CDR3 has 11 residues. With 5 bases removed from V and 7 bases from J, the gap between germline ends came to 5 bases. The CDR3 loop reads CATSLGGELFF. DNA of the CDR3: TGTGCCACCAGCCTCGGCGGGGAGCTGTTTTTT.

This clone has only a few counts. The chain links TRBV28 to TRBJ1-5, with TRBD1 as a possible D gene (6 bases). This CDR3 contains 14 residues. Germline V CDR1 and CDR2: MDHEN, SYDVKM. V was clipped by 3 bases and J by 6 bases, with 12 bases between them. CDR3 region: CASSFGGAGQPQHF. The CDR3, as DNA: TGTGCCAGCAGTTTCGGGGGGGCCGGTCAGCCCCAGCATTTT.

This chain links TRBV7-9 with TRBJ2-6, with a possible D match to TRBD1 (6 bases). The CDR3 sequence is 15 residues long. Trimming took 5 bases from V and 5 from J, leaving 13 bases between them. CDR1 and CDR2 from the germline V gene are SEHNR and FQNEAQ (reference sequence). In DNA, the CDR3 is TGTGCCAGCAGCGAACTCCGGGACAGGGCCAACGTCCTGACTTTC. Translated: CASSELRDRANVLTF.